These 20 T cell receptor beta chains were all obtained from the same sample, sequenced in a study of quantifying T cell responses using KT2 cells. Overall study: RNA was reverse transcribed with TCR alpha and beta constant-region primers.

The cDNA 3' end received a ligated oligonucleotide with a UMI. An equimolar mix of RC1.1 and RC1.2 primed the beta chain across TRBC1 and TRBC2. A single record per CDR3 protein comes from TCRdb applying MiXCR to the UMI-ligation and nested PCR reads. The sample shows tens of thousands of distinct CDR3 sequences, 11% of them seen only once. Sequenced material: PBMCs spiked with cells of the T cell clone KT2. Source of these receptors: a human donor.

A few counts support this clonotype. This chain uses TRBV9 with TRBJ1-1, with a tentative D call TRBD1 (6 bases). V shed 5 bases and J shed 2 bases, with 10 bases lying between them. Germline V gene sequence: CDR1 SGDLS, CDR2 YYNGEE. The CDR3 extends over 13 amino acids. The CDR3 sequence: CASSEGGNTEAFF. CDR3 coding DNA: TGTGCCAGCAGTGAGGGGGGAAACACTGAAGCTTTCTTT. The full variable domain, completed using reference TRBV9 and TRBJ1-1, is DSGVTQTPKHLITATGQRVTLRCSPRSGDLSVYWYQQSLDQGLQFLIQYYNGEERAKGNILERFSAQQFPDLHSELNLSSLELGDSALYFCASSEGGNTEAFFGQGTRLTVV.

The CDR3 nucleotides read TGTGCCAGCAAAGCCACCCGGGTCTACGAGCAGTACTTC. Residues: CASKATRVYEQYF. V is TRBV6-6 and J is TRBJ2-7; D is undetermined. Deletions cut 7 bases from V and 3 bases from J, with 13 bases between. Germline CDR1 reads MNHNY; CDR2 reads SVGAGI (reference sequence). This CDR3 has 13 residues.

In its sample, this clonotype was seen many times. This chain connects TRBV7-2 to TRBJ2-1, with 9 positions matching TRBD2. This CDR3 has 18 residues. J lost 4 bases, V lost 2 bases, and 12 bases had no gene match. Germline CDR1 reads SGHTA; CDR2 reads FQGNSA. The CDR3 region is CASSLKAGGFLGYNEQFF. The DNA for the CDR3 is TGTGCCAGCAGCTTAAAGGCGGGAGGGTTTTTGGGGTACAATGAGCAGTTCTTC.

This clonotype has a count of ten or more. The J gene is TRBJ1-5, the V gene TRBV7-9; D is ambiguous. This CDR3 has 13 residues. Looked up from germline, CDR1 is SEHNR and CDR2 is FQNEAQ (reference sequence). The V end lost 5 bases, the J end lost 2 bases, and 7 bases lay between the germline ends. The CDR3 DNA reads as TGTGCCAGCAGCATTGACGGCAATCAGCCCCAGCATTTT. It translates to CASSIDGNQPQHF.

This chain links TRBV5-6 with TRBJ2-5; maybe TRBD2 (6 bases). Germline V gene lookup returns CDR1 SGHDT and CDR2 YYEEEE. This CDR3 is built from 14 residues. V lost 6 bases and J 2 bases, leaving 14 bases between the germline ends. The CDR3 protein is CASTPRSGQETQYF. CDR3 DNA sequence: TGTGCCAGCACCCCCCGGAGCGGGCAAGAGACCCAGTACTTC.

This rearrangement joins TRBV20-1 to TRBJ2-4; 11 bases agree with TRBD2. The germline V gene encodes CDR1 DFQATT and CDR2 SNEGSKA (reference sequence). The trim removed 6 bases at V and 1 base at J, leaving 5 bases unmatched. This CDR3 contains 15 residues. The CDR3 loop is CSAYSGGGAKNIQYF. The CDR3 DNA reads as TGCAGTGCCTATAGCGGGGGGGGGGCCAAAAACATTCAGTACTTC.

This clonotype was detected a few times. The chain carries TRBV18 and TRBJ2-5; D is uncertain. Germline V gene sequence: CDR1 KGHSH, CDR2 LQKENI. The germline V and J ends were trimmed by 3 bases and 2 bases, with 19 bases remaining between them. The CDR3 spans 17 residues. CDR3 bases: TGTGCCAGCTCACCTACTATGTTGATTGGTAAACAAGAGACCCAGTACTTC. It translates to CASSPTMLIGKQETQYF.

The V gene is TRBV18, the J gene TRBJ2-7; unclear D gene. This CDR3 is 13 amino acids long. Looked up from germline, CDR1 is KGHSH and CDR2 is LQKENI. Trimming shortened V by 5 bases and J by 3 bases, and 11 bases separated the two germline ends. The CDR3 DNA is TGTGCCAGCTCAATATACAGAAGCTACGAGCAGTACTTC. It is translated as CASSIYRSYEQYF.

This clonotype occurred a few times. The V call is TRBV13, the J call TRBJ2-4; D gene unclear. V gave up 0 bases and J gave up 1 base, with 7 bases separating them. CDR3 length equals 15 residues. Germline values: CDR1 PRHDT, CDR2 FYEKMQ (reference sequence). Here the CDR3 reads CASSLGSGAKNIQYF. DNA of the CDR3: TGTGCCAGCAGCTTAGGCTCTGGTGCCAAAAACATTCAGTACTTC.

This clonotype turned up a few times. One end of the junction varies from germline; a read error may be responsible. The chain recombines TRBV29-1 with TRBJ1-1; TRBD1 might be the D (6 bases). The CDR3 extends over 13 amino acids. Germline V gene lookup returns CDR1 SQVTM and CDR2 ANQGSEA. In nucleotides, the CDR3 is TGCAGCGGGACAGAACTAAGGAACTCTGAAGCTTTCTTT. Protein product: CSGTELRNSEAFF.

This clonotype was seen repeatedly, ten times or more. The genes are TRBV9 and TRBJ2-5; 14 bases match TRBD2. The junction had 10 bases not matched to a gene; V was cut back by 4 bases and J by 5 bases. Looked up from germline, CDR1 is SGDLS and CDR2 is YYNGEE. The CDR3 is 17 amino acids. The CDR3 region is CASSPRTGLAGVETQYF. The DNA of the CDR3 is TGTGCCAGCAGCCCCAGGACGGGACTAGCGGGAGTGGAGACCCAGTACTTC.

The V and J genes are TRBV11-2 and TRBJ2-1; D gene ambiguous. The germline gives CDR1 SGHAT, CDR2 FQNNGV. Trimming cost V 4 bases and J 7 bases, with 14 bases left between them. The CDR3 sequence is 14 residues long. CDR3 nucleotides: TGTGCCAGCAGCTCCCCTAAGAAGAAGAATGAGCAGTTCTTC. This translates into CASSSPKKKNEQFF.

This clonotype was detected only a few times. The chain combines TRBV11-1 with TRBJ1-2; D possibly corresponds to TRBD1 (5 bases). V lost 1 base, J lost 5 bases, and 14 bases lay in between. Germline V gene data show CDR1 as SGHAT and CDR2 as FQDESV (reference sequence). This CDR3 is built from 15 residues. CDR3 protein: CASSLDGDGIYGYTF. CDR3 coding DNA: TGTGCCAGCAGCTTAGATGGGGACGGAATTTATGGCTACACCTTC.

This clonotype was counted a few times. The V call is TRBV4-2, the J call TRBJ2-6; D assignment may be TRBD1 or TRBD2 (5 bases each). Deletions cut 1 base from V and 0 bases from J, with 10 bases between. There are 17 residues in the CDR3. Germline-derived CDR1 and CDR2 are LGHNA and YNFKEQ. The CDR3 sequence is CASSQGLRGSGANVLTF. Here the CDR3 DNA reads TGTGCCAGCAGCCAAGGTCTGAGGGGCTCTGGGGCCAACGTCCTGACTTTC.

Ten or more counts support this clonotype. V is TRBV5-1 and J is TRBJ1-2, with D perhaps TRBD1 (6 bases). The CDR3 totals 13 residues. Germline assignment: CDR1 SGHRS and CDR2 YFSETQ. V was cut by 0 bases and J by 4 bases, with 7 bases left in between. The CDR3 nucleotides are TGCGCCAGCAGCTTGGACAGGGCCTATGGCTACACCTTC. This encodes CASSLDRAYGYTF.

The chain has TRBV6-2 or TRBV6-3 and TRBJ1-3; no clear D gene. Germline CDR1 is MNHEY and CDR2 is SVGEGT. V lost 8 bases to trimming and J lost 4 bases, with 21 bases between them. This CDR3 comprises 16 residues. This chain's CDR3 is CASQIRAVSTGNTIYF. DNA of the CDR3: TGTGCCAGCCAAATAAGAGCGGTTTCAACGGGAAACACCATATATTTT.

Turning to this clonotype: Mismatch with germline at one junction end may stem from a read error. The V and J genes are TRBV6-4 and TRBJ1-1, with TRBD1 matching 9 bases. Germline V gene lookup returns CDR1 MRHNA and CDR2 SNTAGT. The CDR3 has 15 residues. CDR3 amino acids: CAISDLDRGNTEAFF. The DNA for the CDR3 is TGTGCCATCAGTGACTTGGACAGGGGAAACACTGAAGCTTTCTTT.

This clonotype occurred many times. This chain links TRBV20-1 with TRBJ1-1; the D gene is possibly TRBD1 (6 bases). The germline CDR1 and CDR2 sequences are DFQATT and SNEGSKA (reference sequence). Trimming cost V 3 bases and J 5 bases, with 13 bases left between them. The CDR3 contains 13 residues. For the CDR3, the DNA is TGCAGTGCTAGCGGGACAAAAGGTACTGAAGCTTTCTTT. Its translation is CSASGTKGTEAFF.

This clonotype was detected only a few times. CDR3 region: CASSPSRESQYF. The CDR3 DNA reads TGTGCCAGCAGCCCCTCCCGGGAGTCGCAGTATTTT. This rearrangement joins TRBV7-2 to TRBJ2-3; D might be TRBD2 (6 bases). V shed 5 bases and J shed 10 bases, with 13 bases lying between them. There are 12 residues in the CDR3. Germline V gene sequence: CDR1 SGHTA, CDR2 FQGNSA.

This clonotype has a handful of counts. V usage is TRBV20-1 and J usage is TRBJ1-6; 9 bases agree with TRBD1. The CDR3 sequence is 15 residues long. V lost 2 bases to trimming and J lost 9 bases; unmatched junction nucleotides: 8. Germline values: CDR1 DFQATT, CDR2 SNEGSKA (reference sequence). CDR3 bases: TGCAGTGCTAGATTGGACAGGGGTTTTTCTTCACCCCTCCACTTT. This gives the protein CSARLDRGFSSPLHF.